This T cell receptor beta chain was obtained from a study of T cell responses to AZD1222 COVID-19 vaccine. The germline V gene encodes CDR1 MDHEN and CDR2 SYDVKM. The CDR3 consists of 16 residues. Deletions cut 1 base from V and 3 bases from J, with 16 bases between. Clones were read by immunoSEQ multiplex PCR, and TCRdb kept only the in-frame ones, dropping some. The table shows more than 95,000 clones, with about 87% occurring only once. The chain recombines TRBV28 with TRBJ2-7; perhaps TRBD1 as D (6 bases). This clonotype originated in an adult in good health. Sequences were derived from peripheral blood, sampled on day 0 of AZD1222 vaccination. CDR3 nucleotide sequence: TGTGCCAGCAGTTTATCGTTCCGGGACACCCTCTACGAGCAGTACTTC. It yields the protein CASSLSFRDTLYEQYF.